The 17 T cell receptor beta chains in this list originate from one sample, sequenced in a study of long-term antiretroviral therapy in people with HIV (dated 2022 in TCRdb). The immunoSEQ hsTCRB v3.0 assay was used at survey level resolution to sequence the TRB variable region. As stored in TCRdb, this immuneACCESS dataset retains in-frame rearrangements with V and J assigned. A fraction of the clones does not appear; measured against another copy, unresolved V genes explain less than half of the discrepancy, and the remainder lacks a known reason. The table for this sample lists about 43,000 clones; about 89% of them were counted only once. The ten largest clonotypes hold approximately 5.3% of the sample. This material consisted of unsorted PBMCs, taken 0.1 years before starting antiretroviral therapy. The source is a woman in her fifties or sixties with HIV.

The chain is built from TRBV7-8 and TRBJ2-7; unclear D gene. With 3 bases removed from V and 2 bases from J, the gap between germline ends came to 11 bases. Germline loops: CDR1 SGHVS, CDR2 FQNEAQ. CDR3 length: 14 residues. This chain's CDR3 is CASSLTDLAYEQYF. The CDR3 DNA reads as TGTGCCAGCAGCTTGACTGATCTAGCCTACGAGCAGTACTTC.

This clone was detected a few times. The rearrangement links TRBV4-3 to TRBJ2-2; no clear D. Trimming left V 0 bases short and J 3 bases short, with 2 bases between. Germline V gene data show CDR1 as LGHNA and CDR2 as YSLEER. The CDR3 runs to 13 residues. DNA of the CDR3: TGCGCCAGCAGCCAAGACTACACCGGGGAGCTGTTTTTT. Protein: CASSQDYTGELFF.

This rearrangement joins TRBV29-1 to TRBJ1-3, with TRBD1 as a possible D gene (5 bases). Deletions cut 3 bases from V and 3 bases from J, with 9 bases between. The length of the CDR3 is 13 residues. CDR1 and CDR2 (germline): SQVTM, ANQGSEA. CDR3 in amino acids: CSVDLGRGNTIYF. The DNA of the CDR3 is TGCAGCGTTGATCTGGGGCGTGGAAACACCATATATTTT.

This clone showed up just a few times. The gene calls are TRBV7-9 and TRBJ2-7; D gene uncertain. With 1 base removed from V and 3 bases from J, the gap between germline ends came to 7 bases. The length of the CDR3 is 13 residues. Germline loops: CDR1 SEHNR, CDR2 FQNEAQ (reference sequence). CDR3 protein: CASSLGPSYEQYF. In DNA, the CDR3 is TGTGCCAGCAGCTTAGGGCCCAGCTACGAGCAGTACTTC. Filled out from reference TRBV7-9 and TRBJ2-7, the complete variable domain reads DTGVSQNPRHKITKRGQNVTFRCDPISEHNRLYWYRQTLGQGPEFLTYFQNEAQLEKSRLLSDRFSAERPKGSFSTLEIQRTEQGDSAMYLCASSLGPSYEQYFGPGTRLTVT.

The chain couples TRBV11-2 to TRBJ1-1; no definite D call. The CDR3 totals 15 residues. Germline assignment: CDR1 SGHAT and CDR2 FQNNGV. V was clipped by 4 bases and J by 7 bases, with 19 bases between them. CDR3: CASSSIYHAEGEAFF. The CDR3 bases are TGTGCCAGCAGCTCTATCTATCATGCGGAGGGTGAAGCTTTCTTT.

This chain uses TRBV20-1 with TRBJ2-5; D call uncertain. With 3 bases removed from V and 2 bases from J, the gap between germline ends came to 4 bases. Looked up from germline, CDR1 is DFQATT and CDR2 is SNEGSKA (reference sequence). The CDR3 sequence is 11 residues long. For the CDR3, the DNA is TGCAGTGCTAGGCAGCAAGAGACCCAGTACTTC. Translated, it gives CSARQQETQYF.

V usage is TRBV4-1 and J usage is TRBJ1-6, with TRBD1 identical over 8 bases. V lost 0 bases and J lost 4; bases outside the gene matches: 2. CDR1 and CDR2 (germline): MGHRA, YSYEKL. The length of the CDR3 is 16 residues. DNA of the CDR3: TGCGCCAGCAGCCAAGAGGACAGGGTATATAATTCACCCCTCCACTTT. This translates into CASSQEDRVYNSPLHF.

This chain joins TRBV9 and TRBJ2-3, with D perhaps TRBD2 (7 bases). CDR1 is SGDLS, CDR2 YYNGEE, per germline. The CDR3 has 16 amino acids. The V end was cut by 1 base, the J end by 4 bases, with 16 bases between. As DNA, the CDR3 is TGTGCCAGCAGCGTAACAGGAGGGGGGGCCGCAGATACGCAGTATTTT. It codes for CASSVTGGGAADTQYF.

This clone was seen just once. This chain uses TRBV11-3 with TRBJ2-5, with D tentatively TRBD1 (6 bases). Germline V gene data show CDR1 as SGHNT and CDR2 as YENEEA. The CDR3 totals 15 residues. Trimming pared 1 base from V and 2 bases from J, leaving 11 bases between. The CDR3 DNA sequence: TGTGCCAGCAGCTTAGGTCCCGGACAGCAAGAGACCCAGTACTTC. Protein: CASSLGPGQQETQYF.

V is TRBV1 and J is TRBJ2-1; the table's D call, TRBD2, was not checked against the DNA. TRBV1 counts as a pseudogene. The CDR3 runs 13 residues. The CDR3, as DNA: TGCACCAGCAGCCCGGTTCTAGCGGAGGAGCAGTTCTTC. It yields the protein CTSSPVLAEEQFF.

The rearrangement links TRBV19 to TRBJ2-6, with a weak D call TRBD2 (6 bases). The CDR3 extends over 17 amino acids. Trimming shortened V by 3 bases and J by 2 bases, and 14 bases separated the two germline ends. Germline V CDR1 and CDR2: LNHDA, SQIVND (reference sequence). The CDR3 here is CASSMGLNTAGANVLTF. CDR3 nucleotide sequence: TGTGCCAGTAGTATGGGACTTAATACGGCTGGGGCCAACGTCCTGACTTTC.

The V and J genes are TRBV10-3 and TRBJ2-2; weak D call: TRBD2 (6 bases). Trimming pared 0 bases from V and 1 base from J, leaving 9 bases between. The CDR3 runs to 16 residues. CDR1 and CDR2 from the germline V gene are ENHRY and SYGVKD. The CDR3 spells CAISESVGRNTGELFF. CDR3 DNA sequence: TGTGCCATCAGTGAGTCAGTCGGGAGGAACACCGGGGAGCTGTTTTTT.

The chain joins TRBV6-4 to TRBJ2-2, with TRBD1 matching 9 bases. Losses at the gene ends were 8 bases for V and 4 bases for J; bases not matched to a gene: 8. Looked up from germline, CDR1 is MRHNA and CDR2 is SNTAGT. This CDR3 is 15 amino acids long. CDR3: CASGKQGAATGELFF. CDR3 nucleotide sequence: TGTGCCAGCGGCAAACAGGGGGCGGCCACCGGGGAGCTGTTTTTT.

This clone was seen once. The V gene is TRBV7-8, the J gene TRBJ2-7; the D gene is possibly TRBD1 (6 bases). From germline, CDR1 is SGHVS and CDR2 FQNEAQ. The CDR3 is 14 residues long. The germline V and J ends were trimmed by 3 bases and 3 bases, with 12 bases remaining between them. The CDR3 DNA follows: TGTGCCAGCAGCTTCTCACAGGGAAACTACGAGCAGTACTTC. It yields the protein CASSFSQGNYEQYF.

The J gene is TRBJ2-7, the V gene TRBV19, with 9 bases that match TRBD1. This CDR3 comprises 15 residues. Trimming at V came to 4 bases and at J to 0 bases, leaving 4 bases not matched to a gene. Germline V gene lookup returns CDR1 LNHDA and CDR2 SQIVND (reference sequence). This chain's CDR3 is CASSTGQGSSYEQYF. Written as DNA, the CDR3 is TGTGCCAGTAGTACAGGACAGGGGAGCTCCTACGAGCAGTACTTC.

The chain employs TRBV2 and TRBJ2-5; D is tentatively TRBD1 or TRBD2 (6 bases each). Germline V gene lookup returns CDR1 SNHLY and CDR2 FYNNEI. The CDR3 runs 15 residues. V dropped 8 bases and J dropped 1 base, with 17 bases sitting between them. The CDR3 DNA reads as TGTGCCAGCTGCCTGAGGAGGGGGACCCAAGAGACCCAGTACTTC. It specifies CASCLRRGTQETQYF.

The V call is TRBV28, the J call TRBJ1-4; TRBD1 might be the D (5 bases). Trimming stripped 6 bases from V and 3 bases from J, with 14 bases between. The CDR3 has 15 amino acids. Germline-derived CDR1 and CDR2 are MDHEN and SYDVKM. The CDR3 is CASSTGGGANEKLFF. The CDR3 DNA reads as TGTGCCAGCAGCACCGGGGGTGGGGCTAATGAAAAACTGTTTTTT.